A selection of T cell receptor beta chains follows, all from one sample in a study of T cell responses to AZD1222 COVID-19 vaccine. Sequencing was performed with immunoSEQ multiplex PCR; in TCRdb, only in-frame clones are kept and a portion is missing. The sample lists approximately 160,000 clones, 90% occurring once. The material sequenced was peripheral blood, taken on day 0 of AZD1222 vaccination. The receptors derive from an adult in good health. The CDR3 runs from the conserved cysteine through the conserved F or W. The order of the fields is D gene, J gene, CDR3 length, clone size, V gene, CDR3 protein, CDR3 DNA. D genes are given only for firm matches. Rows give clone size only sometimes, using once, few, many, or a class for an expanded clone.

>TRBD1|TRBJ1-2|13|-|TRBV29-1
CSARDRDNYGYTF
TGCAGCGCCCGGGACAGGGATAACTATGGCTACACCTTC
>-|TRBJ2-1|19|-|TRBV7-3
CASSSSTRPSSASYNEQFF
TGTGCCAGCAGCTCCTCAACTAGACCATCCTCCGCTTCCTACAATGAGCAGTTCTTC
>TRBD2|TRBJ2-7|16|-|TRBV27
CASRKISGGTEYEQYF
TGTGCCAGCAGAAAAATAAGCGGGGGTACTGAGTACGAGCAGTACTTC
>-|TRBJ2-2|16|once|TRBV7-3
CASSPNPDVGTGELFF
TGTGCCAGCAGCCCTAACCCCGACGTGGGAACCGGGGAGCTGTTTTTT
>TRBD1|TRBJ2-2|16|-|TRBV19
CASRKGTVGDTGELFF
TGTGCCAGTAGGAAGGGGACAGTAGGGGACACCGGGGAGCTGTTTTTT
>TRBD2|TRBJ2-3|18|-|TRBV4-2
CASSQDGGGGAGTDTQYF
TGTGCCAGCAGCCAAGATGGGGGCGGGGGGGCAGGCACAGATACGCAGTATTTT
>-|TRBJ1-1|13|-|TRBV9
CASSVLRDTEAFF
TGTGCCAGCAGCGTTCTCAGGGACACTGAAGCTTTCTTT
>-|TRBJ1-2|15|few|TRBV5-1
CASSLEGSGSYGYTF
TGCGCCAGCAGCTTGGAAGGATCTGGAAGCTATGGCTACACCTTC
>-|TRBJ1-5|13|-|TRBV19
CASSTQGYQPQHF
TGTGCCAGTAGTACCCAGGGGTATCAGCCCCAGCATTTT
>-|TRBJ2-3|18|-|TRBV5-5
CASSPAGASGWGTDTQYF
TGTGCCAGCAGTCCCGCGGGGGCGTCGGGATGGGGCACAGATACGCAGTATTTT
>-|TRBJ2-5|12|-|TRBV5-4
CASSPNLETQYF
TGTGCCAGCAGCCCCAACTTGGAGACCCAGTACTTC
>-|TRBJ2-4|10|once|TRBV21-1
CASSSKEQYF
TGTGCCAGCAGCAGCAAAGAGCAGTACTTC
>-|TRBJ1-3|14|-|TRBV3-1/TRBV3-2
CASSQENGGNTIYF
TGTGCCAGCAGCCAAGAAAACGGAGGAAACACCATATATTTT